A selection of T cell receptor beta chains follows, all from one sample in a study of beta chain features in type 1 diabetes. Here immunoSEQ multiplex PCR was the method, and the copy in TCRdb shows in-frame clones only, minus some. This sample carries 300,000 to 450,000 clones, 10% to 15% of them seen once, and the ten largest clones take about 0.01%. The sample comprised naive CD4+ T cells from blood. The receptors here all came from a woman younger than 35 with type 1 diabetes. The CDR3 runs from the conserved cysteine through the conserved F or W. A D gene is named only where the DNA matches it firmly. The listing skips clone size in some rows; elsewhere it reads once, few, many or a size class.

d_call	clone_size	v_call	j_call	cdr3_aa	cdr3_nt
TRBD2	few	TRBV2	TRBJ2-3	CASSPGRGTDTQYF	TGTGCCAGCAGCCCGGGGAGGGGCACAGATACGCAGTATTTT
.	.	TRBV7-9	TRBJ1-6	CASSIQSSYNSPLHF	TGTGCCAGCAGCATACAGAGCTCCTATAATTCACCCCTCCACTTT
.	.	TRBV27	TRBJ2-6	CASSFRSGANVLTF	TGTGCCAGCAGTTTCCGCTCTGGGGCCAACGTCCTGACTTTC
.	.	TRBV19	TRBJ2-1	CATRGTRAYNEQFF	TGTGCCACCAGGGGGACTAGAGCCTACAATGAGCAGTTCTTC
.	few	TRBV30	TRBJ1-2	CAWTPQAGYGYTF	TGTGCCTGGACGCCCCAGGCGGGATACGGCTACACCTTC
.	.	TRBV5-1	TRBJ2-4	CASSPGDVKNIQYF	TGCGCCAGCAGCCCGGGAGATGTCAAAAACATTCAGTACTTC
.	.	TRBV6-1	TRBJ1-2	CASTHRDYGYTF	TGTGCCAGCACCCACCGAGACTATGGCTACACCTTC
.	.	TRBV4-3	TRBJ2-2	CASSQDGAPLGGELFF	TGCGCCAGCAGCCAAGATGGGGCCCCTTTGGGCGGGGAGCTGTTTTTT
.	few	TRBV23-1	TRBJ2-3	CASSLGGESTDTQYF	TGCGCCAGCAGTTTGGGGGGAGAGAGCACAGATACGCAGTATTTT
.	.	TRBV28	TRBJ2-2	CASAGGTANTGELFF	TGTGCCAGCGCGGGCGGGACAGCGAACACCGGGGAGCTGTTTTTT
.	few	TRBV11-2	TRBJ2-5	CASSLGPTYQETQYF	TGTGCCAGCAGCTTAGGGCCAACGTACCAAGAGACCCAGTACTTC
.	.	TRBV7-2	TRBJ2-5	CASSFLAETQYF	TGTGCCAGCAGCTTTTTAGCTGAGACCCAGTACTTC
.	few	TRBV4-2	TRBJ1-2	CASSQEGQGTYGYTF	TGTGCCAGCAGCCAAGAAGGCCAGGGAACCTATGGCTACACCTTC